Following are 26 T cell receptor beta chains from one sample sequenced in a study of blood T cell repertoires in COVID-19. TCRdb's table, derived via immunoSEQ multiplex PCR, lists solely in-frame clones and lacks some. The data hold about 120,000 clones, with roughly four fifths observed a single time. The specimen sequenced was peripheral blood. These receptors all come from a human donor in a cohort sampled during active COVID-19.

The chain is built from TRBV11-1 and TRBJ2-2; the D gene is possibly TRBD2 (7 bases). This CDR3 has 14 residues. V lost 5 bases and J lost 4, with 11 bases in between. Germline-derived CDR1 and CDR2 are SGHAT and FQDESV (reference sequence). The CDR3 reads CASSREGGTGELFF. CDR3 nucleotides: TGTGCCAGCAGCAGGGAGGGGGGCACCGGGGAGCTGTTTTTT.

V and J are TRBV9 and TRBJ2-3; D may be TRBD2 (6 bases). This CDR3 is 14 amino acids long. Germline V CDR1 and CDR2: SGDLS, YYNGEE. Trimming left V 0 bases short and J 6 bases short, with 11 bases between. CDR3 loop: CASSVEAGSDTQYF. CDR3 bases: TGTGCCAGCAGCGTAGAGGCGGGGTCGGATACGCAGTATTTT. Supplemented by reference TRBV9 and TRBJ2-3, the full variable domain reads DSGVTQTPKHLITATGQRVTLRCSPRSGDLSVYWYQQSLDQGLQFLIQYYNGEERAKGNILERFSAQQFPDLHSELNLSSLELGDSALYFCASSVEAGSDTQYFGPGTRLTVL.

The V and J genes are TRBV18 and TRBJ1-1; 7 positions match TRBD1. The germline V gene has CDR1 KGHSH and CDR2 LQKENI. CDR3 length: 12 amino acids. V dropped 6 bases and J dropped 5; count of bases not matched to a gene: 3. The CDR3 DNA is TGTGCCAGCTCGGAACAGGGGACTGAAGCTTTCTTT. Encoded protein: CASSEQGTEAFF.

This chain uses TRBV6-5 with TRBJ1-5, with a tentative D call TRBD1 (5 bases). This CDR3 is built from 15 residues. Germline CDR1 MNHEY, CDR2 SVGAGI. Trimming took off 2 bases at V and 0 bases at J, with 8 bases between the two ends. For the CDR3, the DNA is TGTGCCAGCAGTTACAGGCAGGGTAGCAATCAGCCCCAGCATTTT. It specifies CASSYRQGSNQPQHF.

This clone was counted a few times. The chain joins TRBV7-2 to TRBJ2-7, with 10 bases identical to TRBD1. With V trimmed by 7 bases and J by 4 bases, 10 bases remained unmatched. Germline CDR1 and CDR2: SGHTA and FQGNSA. The CDR3 is 15 residues long. CDR3 coding DNA: TGTGCCAGCAACAACCCGGGACAGGGGACATACGAGCAGTACTTC. This gives the protein CASNNPGQGTYEQYF.

The chain is built from TRBV18 and TRBJ1-1; D may be TRBD1 (6 bases). CDR3 length: 14 residues. Trimming took off 5 bases at V and 1 base at J, with 11 bases between the two ends. Germline V gene sequence: CDR1 KGHSH, CDR2 LQKENI. The CDR3 sequence: CASSGGGQNTEAFF. CDR3 coding DNA: TGTGCCAGCTCAGGGGGGGGGCAGAACACTGAAGCTTTCTTT.

This chain uses TRBV4-3 with TRBJ1-4, with a weak D call TRBD1 (5 bases). The CDR3 length is 17 residues. Trimming left V 0 bases short and J 4 bases short, with 15 bases between. Germline CDR1 is LGHNA and CDR2 is YSLEER. The CDR3 DNA reads as TGCGCCAGCAGCCAAGATCGGTACAGGCGGATTAATGAAAAACTGTTTTTT. The encoded protein is CASSQDRYRRINEKLFF.

This chain joins TRBV3-1 (or the pseudogene TRBV3-2) and TRBJ2-5, with 9 bases identical to TRBD2. The junction had 7 bases not matched to a gene; V was cut back by 0 bases and J by 5 bases. CDR1 and CDR2 (germline): LGHDT, YNNKEL (reference sequence). The CDR3 spans 16 residues. CDR3 protein: CASSQDRRGGAETQYF. The CDR3 DNA reads TGTGCCAGCAGCCAAGATCGGCGCGGGGGGGCCGAGACCCAGTACTTC.

The rearrangement links TRBV5-1 to TRBJ2-5, with a tentative D call TRBD1 (7 bases). The CDR3 is 14 amino acids. V lost 0 bases and J lost 5, with 11 bases in between. Germline loops: CDR1 SGHRS, CDR2 YFSETQ. In DNA, the CDR3 is TGCGCCAGCAGCTTGGGTGGAGGGGGCGAGACCCAGTACTTC. This encodes CASSLGGGGETQYF.

The table lists this clone with a count of one. CDR3 residues: CASSIGQGSYNEQFF. Written as DNA, the CDR3 is TGTGCCAGTAGTATAGGACAGGGATCCTACAATGAGCAGTTCTTC. J is TRBJ2-1 and V is TRBV19; 7 bases are shared with TRBD1. The CDR3 runs to 15 residues. The germline gives CDR1 LNHDA, CDR2 SQIVND (reference sequence). Trimming cost V 1 base and J 1 base; bases outside gene matches: 1.

The chain joins TRBV6-6 to TRBJ2-1; weak D call: TRBD2 (7 bases). Deletions cut 6 bases from V and 6 bases from J, with 18 bases between. The CDR3 spans 15 residues. The germline V gene encodes CDR1 MNHNY and CDR2 SVGAGI (reference sequence). The CDR3 bases are TGTGCCAGCAGCCCTTACACGGGGGGCTTCAATGAGCAGTTCTTC. Translated, it gives CASSPYTGGFNEQFF.

The rearrangement joins TRBV6-5 to TRBJ2-1, with TRBD2 as a possible D gene (6 bases). V lost 6 bases and J 7 bases, leaving 19 bases between the germline ends. The CDR3 has 15 amino acids. CDR1 is MNHEY, CDR2 SVGAGI, per germline. The DNA for the CDR3 is TGTGCCAGCAGCTCCCGAGCGGGCCCCCCGAATGAGCAGTTCTTC. Its translation is CASSSRAGPPNEQFF.

This chain uses TRBV2 with TRBJ2-2; 7 nucleotides match TRBD2. The V gene's germline CDR1 is SNHLY and CDR2 FYNNEI. V lost 4 bases and J lost 1; bases outside the gene matches: 3. CDR3 length: 15 residues. Here the CDR3 DNA reads TGTGCCAGCAGTGGTGGCGGGGGGAACACCGGGGAGCTGTTTTTT. This sequence encodes CASSGGGGNTGELFF.

The gene calls are TRBV23-1 and TRBJ2-1, with a weak D call TRBD2 (6 bases). TRBV23-1 is an open reading frame whose function is uncertain. This CDR3 is built from 15 residues. Between the trimmed V and J ends, which lost 6 bases and 2 bases, there was a span of 14 bases. CDR3 sequence reads: CASSSGTGAYNEQFF. In DNA, the CDR3 is TGCGCCAGCAGCTCGGGAACGGGGGCCTACAATGAGCAGTTCTTC.

The chain combines TRBV14 with TRBJ2-1, with 11 bases aligning to TRBD1. CDR1 is SGHDN, CDR2 FVKESK, per germline. Trimming took 6 bases from V and 4 from J; bases not matched to a gene: 2. There are 14 residues in the CDR3. CDR3 sequence: CASRDRGQYNEQFF. The CDR3 coding sequence is TGTGCCAGCAGGGACAGGGGGCAATACAATGAGCAGTTCTTC.

The table lists this clone with a count of one. The chain is built from TRBV28 and TRBJ1-6; D perhaps matches TRBD1 (5 bases). From germline, CDR1 is MDHEN and CDR2 SYDVKM. This CDR3 contains 11 residues. Between the trimmed V and J ends, which lost 6 bases and 14 bases, there was a span of 11 bases. The CDR3 DNA sequence: TGTGCCAGCAGCTCTTTAGGGGCCCTCCACTTT. Amino acid sequence: CASSSLGALHF.

The chain is built from TRBV7-9 and TRBJ1-2; D may be TRBD1 (6 bases). CDR1 is SEHNR and CDR2 is FQNEAQ in the germline V gene (reference sequence). The CDR3 is 12 residues long. Here the CDR3 DNA reads TGTACCCTCGAGAGGGGGTTGTATGGCTACACCTTC. Its translation is CTLERGLYGYTF.

J is TRBJ1-1 and V is TRBV18, with 10 positions matching TRBD1. From germline, CDR1 is KGHSH and CDR2 LQKENI. Unmatched junction bases numbered 5, after V lost 4 bases and J lost 6 bases. The CDR3 runs to 14 residues. CDR3 protein: CASSLSTGGSEAFF. The CDR3 DNA reads as TGTGCCAGCTCACTATCGACAGGGGGCTCTGAAGCTTTCTTT.

The J gene is TRBJ1-4, the V gene TRBV13, with TRBD1 as a possible D gene (5 bases). Germline V gene sequence: CDR1 PRHDT, CDR2 FYEKMQ (reference sequence). V was trimmed by 6 bases and J by 0 bases, leaving 8 bases between them. CDR3 size: 14 residues. In nucleotides, the CDR3 is TGTGCCAGCAGAAGGGGCGCAACTAATGAAAAACTGTTTTTT. This gives the protein CASRRGATNEKLFF.

This clone was counted a single time. The chain links TRBV5-8 to TRBJ2-7; TRBD2 might be the D (6 bases). The CDR3 extends over 15 amino acids. Germline loops: CDR1 SGHTS, CDR2 YDEGEE. The V and J ends lost 7 bases and 3 bases respectively, with 20 bases between them. DNA for the CDR3: TGTGCCAGCCGAGCCGCGGGGCTGCGGGGCTACGAGCAGTACTTC. Translated, it gives CASRAAGLRGYEQYF.

The DNA for the CDR3 is TGTGCCAGCTCACAGGGGACAGGGCAAGAGACCCAGTACTTC. Its translation is CASSQGTGQETQYF. V gene TRBV18 combines with J gene TRBJ2-5; 9 bases fit TRBD1. Germline loops: CDR1 KGHSH, CDR2 LQKENI. This CDR3 contains 14 residues. With V trimmed by 4 bases and J by 2 bases, 2 bases remained unmatched.

The rearrangement joins TRBV5-6 to TRBJ2-7; 7 bases match TRBD1. This CDR3 contains 14 residues. V lost 2 bases to trimming and J lost 3 bases; unmatched junction nucleotides: 5. The germline gives CDR1 SGHDT, CDR2 YYEEEE. CDR3 coding DNA: TGTGCCAGCAGCTTTCGACAGGGCGGCTACGAGCAGTACTTC. This translates into CASSFRQGGYEQYF.

This chain connects TRBV7-9 to TRBJ1-6; the match to TRBD1 covers 7 bases. Germline V lookup: CDR1 SEHNR, CDR2 FQNEAQ (reference sequence). V lost 5 bases and J lost 9; bases outside the gene matches: 10. The CDR3 has 15 residues. The CDR3 loop reads CASSPGQASSSPLHF. As DNA, the CDR3 is TGTGCCAGCAGCCCTGGACAGGCGAGTTCTTCACCCCTCCACTTT. The full variable domain, in which reference TRBV7-9 and TRBJ1-6 provide the parts outside the CDR3, is DTGVSQNPRHKITKRGQNVTFRCDPISEHNRLYWYRQTLGQGPEFLTYFQNEAQLEKSRLLSDRFSAERPKGSFSTLEIQRTEQGDSAMYLCASSPGQASSSPLHFGNGTRLTVT.

V and J are TRBV11-1 and TRBJ2-7; tentative D call: TRBD2 (5 bases). Germline V lookup: CDR1 SGHAT, CDR2 FQDESV (reference sequence). The CDR3 runs 12 residues. Deletions cut 8 bases from V and 6 bases from J, with 14 bases between. CDR3: CASGLEGGEQYF. The CDR3 nucleotides are TGTGCCAGCGGTTTGGAAGGAGGCGAGCAGTACTTC.

The chain carries TRBV3-1 (or the pseudogene TRBV3-2) and TRBJ2-5; 11 bases are shared with TRBD2. Germline values: CDR1 LGHDT, CDR2 YNNKEL (reference sequence). The V gene end was trimmed by 8 bases and the J gene end by 1 base; junction bases not matched to a gene: 6. The CDR3 runs to 15 residues. CDR3 sequence: CASLASGGPQETQYF. The CDR3 nucleotides read TGTGCCAGCCTGGCTAGCGGGGGGCCCCAAGAGACCCAGTACTTC.

The V gene is TRBV2, the J gene TRBJ2-1; the match to TRBD2 covers 10 bases. CDR3 length equals 16 residues. The ends lost 2 bases at V and 6 bases at J; junction bases unmatched: 7. The germline V gene has CDR1 SNHLY and CDR2 FYNNEI. The chain's CDR3 is CASSERSSGGFNEQFF. CDR3 coding DNA: TGTGCCAGCAGTGAAAGATCTAGCGGGGGATTCAATGAGCAGTTCTTC.